This T cell receptor beta chain came from a study of blood T cell repertoires in COVID-19 (dated by TCRdb to 2020 to 2021). Looking at the study overall: The collaborator samples originated in the United States, Italy and Spain and spanned the acute and convalescent phases of COVID-19. The prospective study material was composed of cDNA or gDNA derived from T cells, B-cell-depleted T cells, or PBMCs. Deeply sampled blood TCRbeta repertoires from subjects exposed to, actively infected with, or recovered from COVID-19 were included in the dataset. The repertoires were released in a freely available public database intended as a resource for research on the immune response to SARS-CoV-2. Samples were obtained from the ongoing ImmuneRACE study (first 160 participants) and from some 1,300 subjects provided by 6 global collaborators. A de-identified subject ID, COVID-19 status, age in years and sex were almost always included in the sample metadata. Where available, HLA class I and class II types were taken from metadata supplied by the sample provider and were not determined by assay-based typing. On the study overall, not on this receptor specifically: How much clinical and demographic metadata was included differed by source and by participant, and the metadata was provided uncurated.

Worth noting for this clone: Which antigen it targets is not known. No base quality values were provided; no much bigger clone lies one nucleotide off.

TCRbeta CDR3 regions were amplified from genomic DNA using the immunoSEQ Assay, a bias-controlled multiplex PCR. The paper's processing steps were these. Nucleated cell counts per sample were estimated from amplification of reference gene primers within the assay. Sequence reads were collapsed and filtered to measure the absolute abundance of every unique TCRbeta CDR3 rearrangement. Productive Simpson clonality was computed per sample as the square root of Simpson's diversity index over productive rearrangements. As stored in TCRdb, this immuneACCESS dataset retains in-frame rearrangements with V and J assigned. A fraction of the clones does not appear; measured against another copy, unresolved V genes explain less than half of the discrepancy, and the remainder lacks a known reason. V, J and clone size are taken as reported in that table, and D and trimming were inferred from the DNA itself. The sample records some 200,000 clones, over 75% of which are singletons. Of the sample, roughly 19% falls within the top ten clones.

Based on the germline V gene (reference sequence), the CDR1 and CDR2 sequences are LNHNV and YYDKDF. The CDR3 contains 14 residues, cysteine and phenylalanine counted. The DNA shown is the 42-base CDR3, in frame from base 1. V loses 0 bases of germline sequence and J loses 4 bases, and the interval between the two ends is 10 bases. In Seattle, one collaborating source enrolled patients while the infection was active and tracked those patients longitudinally over the course of disease. Collaborating institutions collected whole blood in K2EDTA tubes following their own protocols. For TCRbeta analysis, collaborator samples were shipped as frozen whole blood, as isolated PBMCs, or as DNA extracted from either sample type.

This TCR derives from a man aged 50-60 years with COVID-19, enrolled during active disease. Source material: peripheral blood. The rearrangement joined TRBV15 to TRBJ2-7; TRBD2 is possibly the D segment (5 matching bases). The encoded CDR3 is CATSRDPGGYEQYF. The sequenced DNA: TGTGCCACCAGCAGAGACCCAGGAGGATACGAGCAGTACTTC.